This T cell receptor beta chain was profiled in a study of blood T cell repertoires in COVID-19. As for the study in general: There were acute and convalescent COVID-19 samples, and they came from the United States, Italy and Spain. Sources were T cells, B-cell-depleted T cells, or PBMCs; the material itself was cDNA or gDNA.

Original processing notes: Reference gene primer amplification yielded estimated nucleated cell counts. Sequencing used immunoSEQ multiplex PCR; TCRdb keeps in-frame clones, though not all of them. V, J and clone size are those of that table, while D and trimming were read from the DNA. The table includes around 260,000 clones, 83% detected once. V gave up 3 bases and J gave up 4 bases; unmatched junction bases: 5. The CDR3 is made up of 14 amino acids. The germline V gene has CDR1 LGHNA and CDR2 YNFKEQ. This clonotype was obtained from a woman aged 50 to 65 who had recovered from COVID-19. The chain combines TRBV4-2 with TRBJ2-5; 7 bases are a match to TRBD2. The sample taken for sequencing was peripheral blood. In DNA form, the CDR3 reads TGTGCCAGCAGCCAGCCTGGGGGGGGAGAGACCCAGTACTTC. It codes for CASSQPGGGETQYF.